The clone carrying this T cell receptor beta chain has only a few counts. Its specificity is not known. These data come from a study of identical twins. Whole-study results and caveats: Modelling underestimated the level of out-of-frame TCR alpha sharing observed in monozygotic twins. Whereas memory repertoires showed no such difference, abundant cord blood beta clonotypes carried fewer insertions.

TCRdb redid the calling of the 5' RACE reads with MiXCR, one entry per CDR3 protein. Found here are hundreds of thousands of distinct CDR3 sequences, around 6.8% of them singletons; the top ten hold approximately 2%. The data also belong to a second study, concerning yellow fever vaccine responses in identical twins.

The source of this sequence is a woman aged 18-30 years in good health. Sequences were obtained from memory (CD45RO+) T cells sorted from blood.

The CDR3 loop is CASSLVSGTNEKLFF. CDR3 DNA: TGCGCCAGCAGCTTGGTTTCGGGGACTAATGAAAAACTGTTTTTT. The V gene is TRBV5-1, the J gene TRBJ1-4, with D hard to call. V was cut by 0 bases and J by 2 bases, with 8 bases left in between. This CDR3 spans 15 amino acids. Germline V lookup: CDR1 SGHRS, CDR2 YFSETQ.